Sequencing of this T cell receptor beta chain was carried out in a study of blood T cell repertoires in COVID-19. Turning to the study itself: Italy, Spain and the United States were the sources of the convalescent and acute COVID-19 samples.

Unmatched junction bases numbered 13, after V lost 4 bases and J lost 8 bases. The length of the CDR3 is 15 residues. Germline loops: CDR1 LGHDT, CDR2 YNNKEL (reference sequence). The protocol was immunoSEQ multiplex PCR, while the TCRdb copy is restricted to in-frame clones and leaves out a portion. The sample holds about 97,000 clones, less than 85% seen once. The chain joins TRBV3-1 (or the pseudogene TRBV3-2) to TRBJ1-2; 7 bases map to TRBD1. The sequence came from an older woman with active or convalescent COVID-19. Material for sequencing was peripheral blood. CDR3 nucleotide sequence: TGTGCCAGCAGCCTACAGGGGACCCGGAGTCCCGGCTACACCTTC. It specifies CASSLQGTRSPGYTF.